The T cell receptor beta chain under discussion was sequenced for a study of shared clonotypes between healthy human individuals (dated by TCRdb to about 2020). Concerning the study at large: A couple of women and a few men aged 18 to 49 years were included in the cohort. Between about 0.94 and 8.9 billion PBMCs per donor were obtained by leukapheresis. To increase sequencing depth and limit assay-specific biases, TCR repertoire library preparation and sequencing were carried out by different laboratories using diverse techniques. To estimate repertoire size and how much clonotype sharing occurs between individuals, the study deeply sequenced the blood TCR repertoires of several healthy adults. For each donor, CD4 naive and CD4 memory were each given three plates, CD8 naive was given two plates, and CD8 memory was given one plate.

The CDR1 and CDR2 encoded by the germline V gene are SGHRS and YFSETQ. At the junction V is shortened by 5 bases and J by 3 bases, with 20 bases in between. Measured from the cysteine to the phenylalanine, the CDR3 is 16 residues long. The DNA shown is the 48-base CDR3, in frame from base 1. The paper's findings and limits, for the study overall: Only blood was sampled, and tissue TCR repertoires likely differ from those in blood. Estimated clonotype richness was generally larger for naive than for memory subsets. Higher generation probabilities were observed for clonotypes shared by all four sorted-subset donors than for non-shared clonotypes. Pairwise subsampling led to the expectation that sequencing depth would affect the degree of clonotype sharing among donors. Even with the large sequencing depth, rarefaction of the sorted-subset datasets indicated that sequencing was incomplete. Across four donors, approximately 4.6% of naive CD4, over 3% of naive CD8, under 2.5% of memory CD4, and roughly 0.41% of memory CD8 clonotypes were shared. The small number of donors limited the genetic and exposure-history diversity represented.

This clone was observed once. Its antigen target is currently unknown. Per-nucleotide qualities are absent, and no much larger clonotype sits a single base away. The donors were healthy, HIV-negative adults who had no recently reported acute infections or vaccinations. All donors were Caucasian adults living in Nashville, Tennessee, USA. CD4+ T cells were enriched by magnetic negative selection; naive cells were then positively selected on CD45RA, and the negative fraction formed the memory subset. After blood collection by leukapheresis, PBMCs were isolated using Ficoll-Histopaque density gradient centrifugation and then cryopreserved in the vapor phase of liquid nitrogen. Purity and quantity of every magnetically sorted T cell population were checked by analytical flow cytometry. Each sorted fraction had its genomic DNA isolated and then quantified by UV absorbance on a Nanodrop 2000c. Using the deep immunoSEQ assay, TCR CDR3 regions were amplified from genomic DNA by multiplex PCR. Extracted genomic DNA from each cell subset was spread evenly across all wells of several immunoSEQ 96-well plates, with each plate serving as a replicate. Each replicate PCR for sorted subsets received around 200 ng genomic DNA, equal to about 29,000 T cell genomes. The purified libraries were quantified using a Qubit 3.0 fluorometer, sized with a Bioanalyzer 2100, and then quantified again using the KAPA Library Quantification kit. A separate single-read 150-cycle Illumina NextSeq 550 flow cell was used to sequence each immunoSEQ 96-well plate. The original methods were these. Because the immunoSEQ output included only junctional sequences and no quality scores, the filtering could not be the same as the filtering used for full-length reads. Sequences were annotated with PyIR, a Python wrapper for IgBLAST v1.9, and V/J genes and CDR3 were assigned using IMGT germline references. Reads were removed for weak V/J assignments (E-value above 1e-6), missing CDR3, stop codons, out-of-frame junctions, or ambiguous translated residues. V3J clonotypes were defined by identical inferred V gene, J gene, and CDR3 amino acid sequence. Percentage overlap between repertoires was calculated by dividing the number of shared unique clonotypes by the size of the smaller repertoire. Three approaches were used to assess repertoire richness: RTK rarefaction, the Chao1 estimator, and Recon v2.1 estimates of unobserved clonotypes. OLGA was used to compute generation probabilities for all TCRbeta clonotypes that the gDNA method yielded from a handful of donors. As stored in TCRdb, this immuneACCESS dataset retains in-frame rearrangements with V and J assigned. A fraction of the clones does not appear; measured against another copy, unresolved V genes explain less than half of the discrepancy, and the remainder lacks a known reason. Clonal size and the V and J genes are those of that table, whereas D and trimming came from the DNA. The sample includes about 960,000 clones, with over 60% observed a single time. The top ten hold over 1.3% of the sample.

This receptor was identified in a man between 18 and 35 years old in good health. The sample was memory CD4+ T cells sorted from blood. Per the publication, the cell subset or site label means: CD45RA-negative fraction. The chain uses TRBV5-1 and TRBJ1-2; 6 matching bases give a weak D call of TRBD1. The DNA sequence is as follows: TGCGCCAGCAGGGCCGGTAAGCCAGGGGAGGACTATGGCTACACCTTC. Protein translation: CASRAGKPGEDYGYTF.